Listed here are 2 T cell receptor beta chains from one sample, sequenced in a study of CXCR3-negative and CXCR3-positive naive CD8 T cells. Whole-study results and caveats: The TRB CDR3s that CXCR3-positive naive cells carried were more hydrophobic than those of CXCR3-negative naive cells.

No antigen has been assigned to these receptors. With UMI labels, 5' RACE was used to prepare the TRB cDNA libraries. Reprocessing the 5' RACE reads, TCRdb reports a single entry for every CDR3 protein and omits DNA. This repertoire includes about 84,000 distinct CDR3 sequences. The source material was naive CXCR3+ CD8+ T cells from blood. Subset: CD45RO-CCR7+CD27+CD95- naive CD8+ T cells expressing CXCR3 (TNR3+). The receptor set was obtained from a human donor in good health. Some clones in this sample may be carry-over from other donors' samples.

V gene TRBV9 combines with J gene TRBJ2-1; lacking DNA, the TRBD2 call made by TCRdb goes unchecked. The V gene's germline CDR1 is SGDLS and CDR2 YYNGEE. This CDR3 is 16 amino acids long. CDR3 in amino acids: CASSVANGGAVDEQFF. The whole variable domain, remainder taken from reference TRBV9 and TRBJ2-1, is DSGVTQTPKHLITATGQRVTLRCSPRSGDLSVYWYQQSLDQGLQFLIQYYNGEERAKGNILERFSAQQFPDLHSELNLSSLELGDSALYFCASSVANGGAVDEQFFGPGTRLTVL.

The V and J genes are TRBV28 and TRBJ2-7; TCRdb lists TRBD1, though no DNA is available to test this call. CDR3 length: 14 amino acids. Germline V gene data show CDR1 as MDHEN and CDR2 as SYDVKM. The CDR3 protein is CASSQIRGTYEQYF. The variable domain in full, completed from reference TRBV28 and TRBJ2-7, reads DVKVTQSSRYLVKRTGEKVFLECVQDMDHENMFWYRQDPGLGLRLIYFSYDVKMKEKGDIPEGYSVSREKKERFSLILESASTNQTSMYLCASSQIRGTYEQYFGPGTRLTVT.